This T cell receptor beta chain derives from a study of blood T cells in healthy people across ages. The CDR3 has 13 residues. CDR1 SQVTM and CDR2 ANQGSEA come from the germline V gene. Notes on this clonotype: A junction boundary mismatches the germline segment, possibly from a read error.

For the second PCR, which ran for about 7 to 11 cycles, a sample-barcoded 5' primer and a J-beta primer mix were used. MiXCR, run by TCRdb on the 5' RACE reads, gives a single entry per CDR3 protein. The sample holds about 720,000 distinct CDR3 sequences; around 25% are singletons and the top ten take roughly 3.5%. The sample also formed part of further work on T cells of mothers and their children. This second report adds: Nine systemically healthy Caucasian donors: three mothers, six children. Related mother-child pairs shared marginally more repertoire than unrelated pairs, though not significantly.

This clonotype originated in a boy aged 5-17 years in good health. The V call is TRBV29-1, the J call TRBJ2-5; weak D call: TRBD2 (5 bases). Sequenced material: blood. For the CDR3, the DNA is TGTAGCGTTGAATGGAGGTTACAAGAGACCCAGTACTTC. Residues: CSVEWRLQETQYF. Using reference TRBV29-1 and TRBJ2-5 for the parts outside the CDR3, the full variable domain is SAVISQKPSRDICQRGTSLTIQCQVDSQVTMMFWYRQQPGQSLTLIATANQGSEATYESGFVIDKFPISRPNLTFSTLTVSNMSPEDSSIYLCSVEWRLQETQYFGPGTRLLVL.